These T cell receptor beta chains were read from a single sample in a study of cytomegalovirus exposure and HLA in healthy donors. Repertoires were generated with immunoSEQ multiplex PCR, while TCRdb's copy carries only in-frame clones and drops some. The sample has 150,000 or so clones, over 65% seen once. Sequenced material: PBMCs. These receptors all stem from a man aged 18 to 29 in good health and CMV-seropositive. The conserved cysteine and the conserved F or W are not part of the CDR3 here. The order of the fields is CDR3 protein, clone size, V gene, CDR3 length. Size tells how often a clone was seen (once, few, many) or the class of an expanded clone, and some rows leave it out.

CDR3 protein: ASSLSGQGRSTDTQY
clone size: NA
V gene: TRBV28
CDR3 length: 15

CDR3 protein: ASSYSNPSSGTEAF
clone size: NA
V gene: TRBV6-6
CDR3 length: 14

CDR3 protein: ASSLSNGGNEKLF
clone size: NA
V gene: TRBV7-8
CDR3 length: 13

CDR3 protein: ASNRSYRAPYYGYT
clone size: NA
V gene: TRBV19
CDR3 length: 14

CDR3 protein: ASSLGTGGDQPQH
clone size: NA
V gene: TRBV7-9
CDR3 length: 13

CDR3 protein: ASSSQGVTGELF
clone size: NA
V gene: TRBV7-2
CDR3 length: 12

CDR3 protein: ASSPRQYSPNEKLF
clone size: NA
V gene: TRBV27
CDR3 length: 14

CDR3 protein: ASSPRRTFYNEQF
clone size: NA
V gene: TRBV6-5
CDR3 length: 13

CDR3 protein: ASSLQASGGASTDTQY
clone size: NA
V gene: TRBV7-2
CDR3 length: 16

CDR3 protein: ASSSYRGVGDTEAF
clone size: NA
V gene: TRBV5-4
CDR3 length: 14

CDR3 protein: ASSLSENQPQH
clone size: few
V gene: TRBV11-2
CDR3 length: 11

CDR3 protein: ASSVALEGAEAF
clone size: NA
V gene: TRBV9
CDR3 length: 12

CDR3 protein: ASTQDRGIYGYT
clone size: NA
V gene: TRBV19
CDR3 length: 12

CDR3 protein: ASSTRGGSNYGYT
clone size: NA
V gene: TRBV6-1
CDR3 length: 13

CDR3 protein: ASSPAGPWAQY
clone size: NA
V gene: TRBV5-6
CDR3 length: 11

CDR3 protein: ASRDTSSYNEQF
clone size: NA
V gene: TRBV25-1
CDR3 length: 12

CDR3 protein: ASSPTSSGDEKLF
clone size: NA
V gene: TRBV19
CDR3 length: 13